Sequencing of this T cell receptor beta chain was carried out in a study of molecular identifiers for immune sequencing clone quantification. Points from the study as a whole: Whereas naive cells kept under 1% of molecules in clones above 20 RNA copies, such clones held over 97% in effectors. In a background of over 750,000 naive cells, spiked Jurkat TCR RNA from one cell was reportedly detectable.

TCR libraries were built in bulk with a published protocol and specific TCR primers. TCRdb independently ran MiXCR on the PCR reads; one entry per CDR3 protein. There are 400,000 to 600,000 distinct CDR3 sequences in the sample; about 26% occur only once, and around 0.8% lies in the top ten. Sequencing libraries of naive CD8 cells derived from roughly 20,000 to 1,000,000 sorted cells with 10%, 30% or 50% RNA. The CDR3 is 14 amino acids. V lost 6 bases, J lost 4 bases, and 16 bases lay in between. Germline CDR1 MNHEY, CDR2 SMNVEV (reference sequence). A word on this clonotype: Its cognate antigen is unknown.

The V and J genes are TRBV27 and TRBJ2-7, with a possible D match to TRBD1 (6 bases). The origin of this receptor is a human donor in good health. Some libraries in this study had Jurkat cell RNA spiked in. Sequences were obtained from naive CD8+ T cells from blood, with Jurkat cell RNA spiked in. Subset reported: FACS-sorted CD8+CD4-CCR7+CD45RA+ naive T cells. The CDR3 protein is CASRYTGSRYEQYF. The CDR3 DNA reads as TGTGCCAGCAGATACACAGGGTCCAGGTACGAGCAGTACTTC.